One sample yielded the 19 T cell receptor beta chains listed below, sequenced in a study of shared clonotypes between healthy human individuals. Sequencing was performed with immunoSEQ multiplex PCR; in TCRdb, only in-frame clones are kept and a portion is missing. The sample shows more than 500,000 clones, 85% to 95% of them seen only once. CD45RO-negative, CCR7-selected cells formed the naive CD8 fraction, which excluded terminally differentiated effector memory CD45RA+ cells. The sequenced sample was naive CD8+ T cells sorted from blood. The receptors shown here come from a woman aged 30 to 39 in good health.

Remarks on this clone: This CDR3 is also generated by other DNA sequences in the sample. The chain combines TRBV7-9 with TRBJ1-2; perhaps TRBD1 as D (5 bases). CDR1 is SEHNR and CDR2 is FQNEAQ in the germline V gene (reference sequence). Trimming pared 4 bases from V and 2 bases from J, leaving 8 bases between. The CDR3 runs to 13 residues. The CDR3 reads CASSSGENYGYTF. In nucleotides, the CDR3 is TGTGCCAGCAGCTCGGGGGAGAACTATGGCTACACCTTC. The full variable domain, rest sourced from reference TRBV7-9 and TRBJ1-2, is DTGVSQNPRHKITKRGQNVTFRCDPISEHNRLYWYRQTLGQGPEFLTYFQNEAQLEKSRLLSDRFSAERPKGSFSTLEIQRTEQGDSAMYLCASSSGENYGYTFGSGTRLTVV.

V usage is TRBV4-1 and J usage is TRBJ2-3, with D hard to call. The CDR3 extends over 15 amino acids. The germline gives CDR1 MGHRA, CDR2 YSYEKL. V was pared by 0 bases and J by 1 base, with 8 bases between. The CDR3 sequence is CASSQEGFGTDTQYF. CDR3 DNA: TGCGCCAGCAGCCAAGAGGGTTTCGGCACAGATACGCAGTATTTT.

This chain joins TRBV7-9 and TRBJ1-2; D perhaps matches TRBD1 (5 bases). Per germline, CDR1 SEHNR and CDR2 FQNEAQ (reference sequence). This CDR3 comprises 16 residues. Trimming left V 4 bases short and J 1 base short, with 16 bases between. CDR3 loop: CASSWGVTVLNYGYTF. The CDR3 DNA is TGTGCCAGCAGCTGGGGGGTGACGGTCCTTAACTATGGCTACACCTTC.

This clone was detected once. This chain joins TRBV4-2 and TRBJ2-3; the match to TRBD2 covers 11 bases. The V and J ends lost 0 bases and 6 bases, in that order; junction bases with no gene match: 11. Looked up from germline, CDR1 is LGHNA and CDR2 is YNFKEQ. The CDR3 consists of 18 residues. The CDR3 nucleotides read TGTGCCAGCAGCCAAGAACAGGGACTAGCGGACCTCGGGGATACGCAGTATTTT. Translating it yields CASSQEQGLADLGDTQYF.

The chain is built from TRBV15 and TRBJ2-7; tentatively, D is TRBD1 (6 bases). The CDR3 is 16 residues long. Germline-derived CDR1 and CDR2 are LNHNV and YYDKDF (reference sequence). V dropped 1 base and J dropped 3 bases, with 16 bases sitting between them. CDR3 amino acids: CATSRGEGQNDYEQYF. In nucleotides, the CDR3 is TGTGCCACCAGCAGAGGAGAGGGACAAAACGACTACGAGCAGTACTTC.

The chain links TRBV7-3 to TRBJ2-4; 10 nucleotides match TRBD1. The CDR3 contains 15 residues. With 6 bases clipped from V and 13 bases from J, the junction kept 15 bases outside the gene matches. CDR1 SGHTA and CDR2 FQGTGA come from the germline V gene. The CDR3 protein is CASRLSSSGTGVQYF. CDR3 coding DNA: TGTGCCAGCAGATTATCCTCTTCCGGGACAGGGGTACAGTACTTC.

The V and J genes are TRBV28 and TRBJ1-4, with 9 bases lining up with TRBD1. The CDR3 has 16 residues. The germline V gene has CDR1 MDHEN and CDR2 SYDVKM. J was trimmed by 6 bases and V by 6 bases; bases with no gene match: 11. The CDR3 sequence is CASSPTGGKWDEKLFF. In DNA form, the CDR3 reads TGTGCCAGCAGCCCAACAGGGGGCAAGTGGGATGAAAAACTGTTTTTT.

V usage is TRBV28 and J usage is TRBJ1-2; 7 positions agree with TRBD1. With V trimmed by 1 base and J by 6 bases, 14 bases remained unmatched. Per germline, CDR1 MDHEN and CDR2 SYDVKM. This CDR3 has 17 amino acids. CDR3 nucleotides: TGTGCCAGCAGTTTATTAGTATATAGGGGGCCGGTGAATGGCTACACCTTC. This codes for CASSLLVYRGPVNGYTF.

The chain has TRBV6-1 and TRBJ1-2; D may be TRBD1 (6 bases). This CDR3 comprises 15 residues. Germline values: CDR1 MNHNS, CDR2 SASEGT. V lost 4 bases to trimming and J lost 5 bases, with 17 bases between them. The CDR3 region is CASSGQDGVRYGYTF. For the CDR3, the DNA is TGTGCCAGCAGTGGACAGGACGGTGTTCGATATGGCTACACCTTC.

The DNA of the CDR3 is TGTGCCAGCAGTTACTACGGGGGCCCGTACGAGCAGTACTTC. It specifies CASSYYGGPYEQYF. The chain has TRBV6-5 and TRBJ2-7; D possibly matches TRBD1 or TRBD2 (6 bases each). This CDR3 is built from 14 residues. Germline CDR1 and CDR2: MNHEY and SVGAGI. The V end was cut by 1 base, the J end by 4 bases, with 11 bases between.

The rearrangement links TRBV5-4 to TRBJ2-2, with 9 bases identical to TRBD1. Germline CDR1 SGHNT, CDR2 YYREEE (reference sequence). V dropped 3 bases and J dropped 5; count of bases not matched to a gene: 5. The CDR3 consists of 15 residues. CDR3 bases: TGTGCCAGCAGCTATAGACAGGGGGTTACCGGGGAGCTGTTTTTT. Its protein product is CASSYRQGVTGELFF.

The chain recombines TRBV13 with TRBJ2-7, with TRBD2 matching over 9 bases. J was trimmed by 4 bases and V by 8 bases; bases with no gene match: 12. CDR1 is PRHDT, CDR2 FYEKMQ, per germline (reference sequence). The CDR3 spans 15 residues. This CDR3 is CASGAGPSGTYEQYF. The CDR3 DNA reads as TGTGCCAGCGGAGCTGGGCCTAGCGGGACGTACGAGCAGTACTTC.

This chain uses TRBV2 with TRBJ2-2; possible D gene TRBD1, 6 bases. Germline V gives CDR1 SNHLY, CDR2 FYNNEI. Trimming removed 4 bases from V and 5 bases from J, with 20 bases in between. The CDR3 consists of 17 residues. Here the CDR3 DNA reads TGTGCCAGCAGTGGTGACAGGCACTCGGTAGATACCGGGGAGCTGTTTTTT. Encoded protein: CASSGDRHSVDTGELFF.

In its sample, this clone was seen a few times. The chain has TRBV27 and TRBJ2-7; 9 bases fit TRBD2. Germline assignment: CDR1 MNHEY and CDR2 SMNVEV (reference sequence). This CDR3 is 13 amino acids long. Trimming took 10 bases from V and 7 from J; bases not matched to a gene: 11. Here the CDR3 reads CATSVAGVWEQYF. The CDR3 DNA reads as TGTGCCACCTCGGTAGCGGGAGTGTGGGAGCAGTACTTC.

J is TRBJ1-1 and V is TRBV10-3; TRBD1 is a possible D gene (6 bases). V shed 0 bases and J shed 1 base, with 9 bases lying between them. Germline assignment: CDR1 ENHRY and CDR2 SYGVKD. The CDR3 totals 15 residues. The CDR3 protein is CAISESTQGNTEAFF. CDR3 nucleotides: TGTGCCATCAGTGAGTCGACACAGGGGAACACTGAAGCTTTCTTT.

This chain connects TRBV7-2 to TRBJ2-1; D uncertain. The CDR3 has 12 residues. The V end was cut by 4 bases, the J end by 9 bases, with 10 bases between. The germline V gene has CDR1 SGHTA and CDR2 FQGNSA. The CDR3 DNA is TGTGCCAGCAGCTCCCTGAGAGTTGAGCAGTTCTTC. Its protein is CASSSLRVEQFF.

V usage is TRBV28 and J usage is TRBJ2-7; D is undetermined. CDR3 length equals 13 residues. Germline V gene data show CDR1 as MDHEN and CDR2 as SYDVKM. V lost 1 base to trimming and J lost 2 bases, with 6 bases between them. The CDR3 nucleotides are TGTGCCAGCAGTTTATCGGCCGCCTACGAGCAGTACTTC. Its protein is CASSLSAAYEQYF.

V and J are TRBV19 and TRBJ2-3; 10 bases match TRBD2. V shed 3 bases, J shed 5 bases, and the junction held 2 bases outside the gene matches. This CDR3 has 14 amino acids. CDR1 and CDR2 (germline): LNHDA, SQIVND (reference sequence). Here the CDR3 reads CASSILAGGDTQYF. The CDR3 DNA reads as TGTGCCAGTAGTATCTTAGCGGGAGGAGATACGCAGTATTTT.

V is TRBV11-2 and J is TRBJ2-4; D perhaps matches TRBD1 (6 bases). The CDR3 has 14 residues. Germline values: CDR1 SGHAT, CDR2 FQNNGV. Trimming pared 1 base from V and 3 bases from J, leaving 7 bases between. The CDR3 sequence: CASSLVGGKNIQYF. The CDR3, as DNA: TGTGCCAGCAGCTTAGTAGGGGGCAAAAACATTCAGTACTTC.